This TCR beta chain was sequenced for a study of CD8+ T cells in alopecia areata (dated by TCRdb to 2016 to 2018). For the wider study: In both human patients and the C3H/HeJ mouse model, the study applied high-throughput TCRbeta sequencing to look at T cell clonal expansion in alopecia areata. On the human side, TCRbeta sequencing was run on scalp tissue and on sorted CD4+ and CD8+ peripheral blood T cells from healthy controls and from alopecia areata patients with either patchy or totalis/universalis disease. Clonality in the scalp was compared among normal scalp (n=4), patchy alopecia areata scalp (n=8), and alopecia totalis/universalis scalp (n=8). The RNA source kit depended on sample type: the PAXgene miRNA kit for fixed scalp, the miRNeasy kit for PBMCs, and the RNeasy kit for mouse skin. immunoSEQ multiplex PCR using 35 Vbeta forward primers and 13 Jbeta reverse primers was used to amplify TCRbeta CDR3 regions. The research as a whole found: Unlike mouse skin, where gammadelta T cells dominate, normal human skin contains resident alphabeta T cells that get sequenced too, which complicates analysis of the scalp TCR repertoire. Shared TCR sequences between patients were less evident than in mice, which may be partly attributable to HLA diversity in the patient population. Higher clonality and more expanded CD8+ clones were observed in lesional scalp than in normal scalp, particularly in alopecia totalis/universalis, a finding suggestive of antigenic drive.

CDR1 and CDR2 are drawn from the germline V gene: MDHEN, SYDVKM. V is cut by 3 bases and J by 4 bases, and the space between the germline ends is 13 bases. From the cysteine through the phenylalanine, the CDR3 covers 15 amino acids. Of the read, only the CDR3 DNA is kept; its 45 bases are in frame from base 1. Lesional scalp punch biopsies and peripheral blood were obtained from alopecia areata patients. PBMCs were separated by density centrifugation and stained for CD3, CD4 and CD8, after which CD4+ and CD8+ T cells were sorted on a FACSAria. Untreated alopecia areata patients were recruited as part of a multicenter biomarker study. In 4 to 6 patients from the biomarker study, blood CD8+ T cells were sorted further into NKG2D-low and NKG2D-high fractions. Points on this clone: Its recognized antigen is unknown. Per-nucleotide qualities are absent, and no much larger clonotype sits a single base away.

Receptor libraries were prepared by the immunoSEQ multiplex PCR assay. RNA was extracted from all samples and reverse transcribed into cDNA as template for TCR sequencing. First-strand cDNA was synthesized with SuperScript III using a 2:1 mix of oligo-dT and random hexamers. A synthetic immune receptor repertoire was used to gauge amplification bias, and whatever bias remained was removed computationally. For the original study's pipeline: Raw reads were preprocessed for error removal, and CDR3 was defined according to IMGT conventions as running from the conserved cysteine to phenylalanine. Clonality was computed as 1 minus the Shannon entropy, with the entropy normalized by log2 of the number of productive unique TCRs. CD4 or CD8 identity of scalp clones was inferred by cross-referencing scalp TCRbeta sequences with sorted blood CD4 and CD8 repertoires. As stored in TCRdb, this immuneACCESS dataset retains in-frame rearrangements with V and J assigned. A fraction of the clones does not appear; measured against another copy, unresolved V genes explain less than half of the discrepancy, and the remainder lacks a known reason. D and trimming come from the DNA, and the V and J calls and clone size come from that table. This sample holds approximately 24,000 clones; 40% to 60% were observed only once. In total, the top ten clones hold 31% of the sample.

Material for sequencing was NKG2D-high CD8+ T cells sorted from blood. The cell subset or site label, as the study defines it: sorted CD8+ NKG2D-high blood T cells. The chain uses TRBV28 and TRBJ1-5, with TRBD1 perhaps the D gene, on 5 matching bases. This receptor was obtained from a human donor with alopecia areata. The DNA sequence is TGTGCCAGCAGTTTGGGGTTTGAGGGGAATCAGCCCCAGCATTTT. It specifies CASSLGFEGNQPQHF. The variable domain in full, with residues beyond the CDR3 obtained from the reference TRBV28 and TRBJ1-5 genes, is DVKVTQSSRYLVKRTGEKVFLECVQDMDHENMFWYRQDPGLGLRLIYFSYDVKMKEKGDIPEGYSVSREKKERFSLILESASTNQTSMYLCASSLGFEGNQPQHFGDGTRLSIL.